Each of the 21 T cell receptor beta chains below was sequenced from the same sample in a study of T cells in women clearing cervical HPV infection listed by TCRdb under 2018. Library generation was performed with the immunoSEQ multiplex PCR assay. The clones in this table, taken by TCRdb from immuneACCESS, are in-frame only. Not every clone is retained; where verified, under half of the shortfall comes from an unresolved V gene, and the cause of the rest is unknown. The sample's clone listing holds 40,000 or so clones. In total, the top ten clones hold 6.4% of the sample. Sequencing was carried out using blood buffy coat. These receptors were collected from a woman aged 18 to 75 with a cervical HPV16 infection that either progressed to CIN3+ or cleared (not recorded which).

With respect to this clone: The read finishes 3 residues shy of the CDR3 end, and the germline J gene is used to complete it. This chain joins TRBV5-1 and TRBJ2-2, with TRBD2 matching over 10 bases. With V trimmed by 2 bases and J by 7 bases, 11 bases remained unmatched. CDR3 length: 17 amino acids. The V gene's germline CDR1 is SGHRS and CDR2 YFSETQ. The CDR3 spells CASSLAGGPGRGGELFF. The CDR3 bases that were read are TGCGCCAGCAGCTTAGCGGGAGGGCCGGGTCGCGGCGGGGAG.

Regarding this clone: The CDR3 end is not reached by the read, which stops 3 residues before it; the germline J gene fills it in. The gene calls are TRBV28 and TRBJ2-7, with D perhaps TRBD1 (6 bases). V was shortened by 5 bases and J by 6 bases, with 17 bases between the two germline ends. The germline CDR1 and CDR2 sequences are MDHEN and SYDVKM. The CDR3 extends over 14 amino acids. CDR3 in amino acids: CASSAIQGLGEQYF. The CDR3 DNA, read in part, is TGTGCCAGCAGTGCAATACAGGGTCTTGGCGAG.

On this clone itself: The CDR3 goes on 3 residues after the read ends, and that part is filled in from the germline J gene. This chain uses TRBV7-8 with TRBJ2-7, with D unclear. Trimming cost V 5 bases and J 3 bases, with 11 bases left between them. CDR3 size: 13 residues. The germline CDR1 and CDR2 sequences are SGHVS and FQNEAQ. This CDR3 reads CASSAAPIYEQYF. The CDR3 bases that were read are TGTGCCAGCAGCGCCGCGCCGATCTACGAG.

In regard to this clone: From the germline J gene comes the end of the CDR3, since the read stops 3 residues before it. The V gene is TRBV29-1, the J gene TRBJ1-1; D not resolved. The CDR3 runs 14 residues. The V and J ends lost 1 base and 1 base respectively, with 10 bases between them. From germline, CDR1 is SQVTM and CDR2 ANQGSEA. The CDR3 bases that were read are TGCAGCGTTGAAGTTCAGGAATGGAACACTGAA. Translated, it gives CSVEVQEWNTE. Given in full, the CDR3 is CSVEVQEWNTEAFF.

Comment on this clone: The read terminates 3 residues ahead of where the CDR3 ends, so the germline J gene completes it. The J gene is TRBJ2-5, the V gene TRBV15; weak D call: TRBD2 (6 bases). Per the germline V gene, CDR1 is LNHNV and CDR2 is YYDKDF (reference sequence). CDR3 length: 15 amino acids. The V end lost 5 bases, the J end lost 4 bases, and 17 bases lay between the germline ends. CDR3 DNA, as far as it was read: TGTGCCACCAGCGGGGGAGGTAGCGGAGGAGAGACC. Protein: CATSGGGSGGET. The entire CDR3 reads CATSGGGSGGETQYF.

For this clone: Read data end 3 residues before the CDR3 end; the end is taken from the germline J gene. The J gene is TRBJ2-1, the V gene TRBV18; maybe TRBD2 (6 bases). Germline V lookup: CDR1 KGHSH, CDR2 LQKENI. This CDR3 region has 15 residues. V was trimmed by 3 bases and J by 2 bases, leaving 11 bases between them. CDR3 DNA, as far as it was read: TGTGCCAGCTCACCGGGACTCCTCACCTACAATGAG. Protein product: CASSPGLLTYNE. The whole CDR3 region reads CASSPGLLTYNEQFF.

The chain's CDR3 is CASSIRDRVFYGYTF. CDR3 DNA, as far as it was read: TGTGCCAGTAGTATCCGGGACAGGGTCTTCTATGGC. The V call is TRBV19, the J call TRBJ1-2, with 9 bases aligning to TRBD1. The read terminates 3 residues ahead of where the CDR3 ends, so the germline J gene completes it. From germline, CDR1 is LNHDA and CDR2 SQIVND (reference sequence). This CDR3 comprises 15 residues. With V trimmed by 3 bases and J by 4 bases, 6 bases remained unmatched.

To note about this clone: Read sequence stops 3 residues before the CDR3 end, and the germline J gene provides the missing end. This chain uses TRBV5-4 with TRBJ2-3, with no clear D. CDR1 SGHNT and CDR2 YYREEE come from the germline V gene (reference sequence). V lost 5 bases and J lost 5, with 9 bases in between. CDR3 length: 12 residues. The CDR3 spells CASSSPQDTQYF. The part of the CDR3 DNA that was read is TGTGCCAGCAGTTCACCACAAGATACG.

Comments on this clone: With the read ending 3 residues before the CDR3 end, the germline J gene is used to fill in that end. The chain recombines TRBV18 with TRBJ2-2; D gene ambiguous. CDR3 size: 14 residues. Germline V lookup: CDR1 KGHSH, CDR2 LQKENI. CDR3 region: CASSSIKFDSPLFF. CDR3 DNA (partial): TGTGCCAGCTCGTCTATAAAATTCGATTCACCG.

To note about this clone: The observed sequence ends 3 residues before the CDR3 terminus, with the missing tail filled in from the germline J gene. The chain uses TRBV29-1 and TRBJ1-1, with D possibly being TRBD1 (6 bases). Per germline, CDR1 SQVTM and CDR2 ANQGSEA. The CDR3 spans 12 residues. The V end lost 8 bases, the J end lost 4 bases, and 14 bases lay between the germline ends. The CDR3 bases that were read are TGCAGCTCAAACTTACAGGGCACTGAA. It codes for CSSNLQGTE. In full, the CDR3 is CSSNLQGTEAFF.

Worth noting for this clone: Coverage ceases 3 residues before the CDR3 finishes, and the germline J gene fills in the end. This chain links TRBV7-9 with TRBJ1-2; D may be TRBD1 (5 bases). CDR1 is SEHNR, CDR2 FQNEAQ, per germline (reference sequence). There are 13 residues in the CDR3. CDR3 in amino acids: CASSPNLGGNYTF. CDR3 DNA (partial): TGTGCCAGCAGCCCCAACCTTGGGGGGAAC.

Concerning this clone: Read sequence stops 3 residues before the CDR3 end, and the germline J gene provides the missing end. V usage is TRBV7-3 and J usage is TRBJ2-3; TRBD2 aligns across 11 bases. Germline V gene lookup returns CDR1 SGHTA and CDR2 FQGTGA. After removal of 6 bases from V and 2 bases from J, the junction contained 4 bases not matched to a gene. The CDR3 is 15 amino acids. CDR3 DNA, as far as it was read: TGTGCCAGCAGGAGGACTAGCGGGCTCACAGATACG. It codes for CASRRTSGLTDT. The entire CDR3 is CASRRTSGLTDTQYF.

Regarding this clone: The read comes to an end 3 residues before the CDR3 does, leaving the germline J gene to fill in the end. The chain combines TRBV10-1 with TRBJ1-6; TRBD1 matches 8 bases. CDR3 size: 16 residues. Germline CDR1 reads WNHNN; CDR2 reads SYGVQD (reference sequence). The V gene end was trimmed by 6 bases and the J gene end by 10 bases; junction bases not matched to a gene: 14. The DNA read from the CDR3 is TGCGCCAGCAGACCCGGGGAGGCAGGGGGCTGGTCACCC. This encodes CASRPGEAGGWSP. The CDR3 in its entirety is CASRPGEAGGWSPLHF.

With regard to this clone: With the read ending 3 residues before the CDR3 end, the germline J gene is used to fill in that end. The chain links TRBV11-2 to TRBJ1-1; weak D call: TRBD1 (5 bases). The length of the CDR3 is 15 residues. V dropped 1 base and J dropped 7 bases, with 16 bases sitting between them. Germline lookup yields CDR1 SGHAT and CDR2 FQNNGV. CDR3 sequence: CASSLGKTDVFEAFF. CDR3 DNA, as far as it was read: TGTGCCAGCAGCTTAGGAAAGACAGATGTTTTTGAA.

A note on this clone: The CDR3 end lies 3 residues beyond the end of the read and is filled in from the germline J gene. The genes are TRBV20-1 and TRBJ2-3, with 8 bases fitting TRBD2. J gave up 3 bases and V 1 base, and 6 bases lay outside the gene matches. Germline CDR1 is DFQATT and CDR2 is SNEGSKA (reference sequence). The CDR3 sequence is 15 residues long. The DNA read from the CDR3 is TGCAGTGCTAGAGTTATGGCTAGCGGGACAGATACG. As protein: CSARVMASGTDT. The whole CDR3 protein reads CSARVMASGTDTQYF.

Concerning this clone: The read is 3 residues too short to cover the CDR3 end, so that end is filled in from the germline J gene. The chain couples TRBV20-1 to TRBJ2-3, with TRBD2 as a possible D gene (7 bases). The V gene lost 7 bases and the J gene lost 2 bases, with 28 bases spanning the gap. From germline, CDR1 is DFQATT and CDR2 SNEGSKA (reference sequence). The CDR3 sequence is 18 residues long. The CDR3 reads CSDLGGRRLYTYTDTQYF. Incomplete CDR3 DNA: TGCAGTGACTTGGGGGGGCGTCGACTCTATACGTACACAGATACG.

As regards this clone: The CDR3 end is not reached by the read, which stops 3 residues before it; the germline J gene fills it in. The chain uses TRBV6-2 or TRBV6-3 and TRBJ2-2, with 7 bases identical to TRBD1. CDR1 and CDR2 (germline): MNHEY, SVGEGT. This CDR3 has 14 amino acids. CDR3 loop: CASNVGQLNSPLFF. The sequenced CDR3 bases are TGTGCCAGCAACGTGGGACAGCTTAATTCACCG.

CDR3 sequence: CASTSLAGSDTYTF. The CDR3 DNA, read in part, is TGTGCCAGCACCTCCCTGGCAGGGAGTGATACC. V gene TRBV7-9 combines with J gene TRBJ1-2, with TRBD1 as a possible D gene (5 bases). The read finishes 3 residues shy of the CDR3 end, and the germline J gene is used to complete it. CDR3 length equals 14 residues. The germline V gene encodes CDR1 SEHNR and CDR2 FQNEAQ (reference sequence).

Points on this clone: With the read ending 3 residues before the CDR3 end, the germline J gene is used to fill in that end. Distinct nucleotide sequences in the sample also encode this CDR3. The gene calls are TRBV5-1 and TRBJ2-7; 8 bases are shared with TRBD1. The CDR3 runs to 17 residues. V lost 0 bases to trimming and J lost 0 bases; unmatched junction nucleotides: 8. The germline CDR1 and CDR2 sequences are SGHRS and YFSETQ. This chain's CDR3 is CASSLGPRDRSSYEQYF. Incomplete CDR3 DNA: TGCGCCAGCAGCTTGGGGCCAAGGGACAGGAGCTCCTACGAG.

Of note for this clone: The read comes to an end 3 residues before the CDR3 does, leaving the germline J gene to fill in the end. The chain joins TRBV5-1 to TRBJ1-1; weak D call: TRBD1 (5 bases). V was trimmed by 0 bases and J by 5 bases, leaving 5 bases between them. Germline values: CDR1 SGHRS, CDR2 YFSETQ. The CDR3 loop spans 12 amino acids. CDR3 DNA, as far as it was read: TGCGCCAGCAGCTTGGAGGGGACTGAA. It specifies CASSLEGTE. The entire CDR3 protein reads CASSLEGTEAFF.

Concerning this clone: The CDR3 end is not reached by the read, which stops 3 residues before it; the germline J gene fills it in. V gene TRBV18 combines with J gene TRBJ2-1, with 9 bases lining up with TRBD1. Germline V lookup: CDR1 KGHSH, CDR2 LQKENI. The CDR3 covers 18 residues. The junction had 14 bases not matched to a gene; V was cut back by 2 bases and J by 6 bases. The CDR3 protein is CASSPTGTGLGAVNEQFF. The DNA read from the CDR3 is TGTGCCAGCTCACCAACGGGGACAGGGTTGGGCGCTGTCAATGAG.